Listed here are 12 T cell receptor beta chains from one sample, sequenced in a study of tissue T cells after allogeneic stem cell transplantation. Clones were read by immunoSEQ multiplex PCR, and TCRdb kept only the in-frame ones, dropping some. The sample consists of roughly 2,600 clones, less than 50% of them appearing once. The time point was: mouse harvest day 14 after allogeneic transplant. Mouse grafts combined 10^7 T-cell-depleted bone marrow cells with 10^6 splenic CD5+ T cells. Sequencing was performed on gut tissue. All receptors come from a female BALB/c mouse given C57BL/6 T cells with graft-versus-host disease after an allogeneic hematopoietic cell transplant.

In regard to this clone: Gene names follow the mouse nomenclature. Coverage ceases 1 residue before the CDR3 finishes, and the germline J gene fills in the end. This rearrangement joins TRBV13-3 to TRBJ1-6; D gene ambiguous. TRBJ1-6 is an open reading frame whose function is uncertain. The CDR3 totals 14 residues. V was clipped by 0 bases and J by 3 bases, with 4 bases between them. Germline CDR1 and CDR2: NNHDY and SYVADS. This chain's CDR3 is CASSDASYNSPLYF. CDR3 bases read: TGTGCCAGCAGTGATGCCAGCTATAATTCGCCCCTCTAC.

This clone was counted a few times. Gene names denote mouse genes. The missing CDR3 end, 1 residue past where the read stops, is filled in from the germline J gene. This sequence joins TRBV29 and TRBJ1-1, with a tentative D call TRBD1 (6 bases). Trimming removed 3 bases from V and 5 bases from J, with 7 bases in between. This CDR3 region has 12 residues. Germline V gives CDR1 MSHET, CDR2 SYDVDS. The DNA read from the CDR3 is TGTGCTAGCAGTTTGGGACAAACAGAAGTCTTC. Amino acid sequence: CASSLGQTEVF. The whole CDR3 sequence is CASSLGQTEVFF.

Regarding this clone: The genes are named according to mouse. The read terminates 1 residue ahead of where the CDR3 ends, so the germline J gene completes it. The V gene is TRBV26, the J gene TRBJ2-3, with D tentatively TRBD1 (6 bases). The CDR3 is 16 amino acids. Germline CDR1 and CDR2: KGHPV and FQNQEV (reference sequence). Deletions cut 3 bases from V and 0 bases from J, with 13 bases between. The CDR3 sequence: CASSLQGSSSAETLYF. CDR3 bases read: TGTGCCAGCAGTCTCCAGGGGTCCTCTAGTGCAGAAACGCTGTAT.

As for this clone: Any gene name here is a mouse gene name. The CDR3 end falls 1 residue outside the read, so it is completed with the germline J gene. V usage is TRBV16 and J usage is TRBJ2-3, with 10 bases identical to TRBD2. The germline CDR1 and CDR2 sequences are SGHSA and FRNQAP. This CDR3 contains 15 residues. The ends lost 4 bases at V and 0 bases at J; junction bases unmatched: 1. The CDR3 bases that were read are TGTGCAAGCAGCTGGACTGGGGGTAGTGCAGAAACGCTGTAT. It encodes CASSWTGGSAETLY. The entire CDR3 is CASSWTGGSAETLYF.

This clone was seen a handful of times. The gene names given are mouse names. Read data end 1 residue before the CDR3 end; the end is taken from the germline J gene. This rearrangement joins TRBV14 to TRBJ1-5, with D possibly matching TRBD1 (5 bases). Deletions cut 5 bases from V and 1 base from J, with 7 bases between. The CDR3 is 13 residues long. Germline lookup yields CDR1 SGHDT and CDR2 FRDEAV. The CDR3 reads CASSRDNNQAPLF. The CDR3 DNA, read in part, is TGTGCCAGCAGCCGGGACAACAACCAGGCTCCGCTT.

A word on this clone: The gene names here belong to mouse. The read finishes 1 residue shy of the CDR3 end, and the germline J gene is used to complete it. This chain uses TRBV4 with TRBJ2-7; 10 bases agree with TRBD2. Germline values: CDR1 LGHDT, CDR2 YNNKQL (reference sequence). The CDR3 contains 13 residues. V lost 8 bases to trimming and J lost 7 bases; unmatched junction nucleotides: 8. CDR3 in amino acids: CASGDLGGREQYF. Partial CDR3 DNA: TGTGCCAGCGGTGACCTGGGGGGGCGGGAACAGTAC.

About this clone: Gene names refer to mouse genes. The read terminates 1 residue before the CDR3 end, so the remaining end is supplied by the germline J gene. The rearrangement joins TRBV17 to TRBJ1-6; D is uncertain. TRBJ1-6 is designated an ORF whose function remains uncertain. Trimming removed 3 bases from V and 4 bases from J, with 10 bases in between. CDR1 is MNHDT, CDR2 YYDKIL, per germline. The CDR3 sequence is 15 residues long. The part of the CDR3 DNA that was read is TGTGCTAGCAGTAGTGGCCTGGGATATAATTCGCCCCTCTAC. This gives the protein CASSSGLGYNSPLY. The CDR3 in full is CASSSGLGYNSPLYF.

Worth noting for this clone: The gene symbols are mouse symbols. The read ends 1 residue early relative to the CDR3; the germline J gene fills the gap. The chain uses TRBV12-1 and TRBJ2-7, with 9 bases lining up with TRBD2. The junction had 1 base not matched to a gene; V was cut back by 4 bases and J by 7 bases. Germline loops: CDR1 SGHSN, CDR2 HYEKVE. This CDR3 is built from 11 residues. CDR3 amino acids: CASSLGGEQYF. The covered CDR3 bases are TGTGCCAGCTCCCTGGGGGGGGAACAGTAC.

Concerning this clone: Gene names follow the mouse nomenclature. The sequenced fragment ends 1 residue before the CDR3 boundary, so the rest is inferred from the germline J gene. J is TRBJ1-1 and V is TRBV16, with TRBD1 as a possible D gene (6 bases). Germline lookup yields CDR1 SGHSA and CDR2 FRNQAP. With 1 base removed from V and 2 bases from J, the gap between germline ends came to 11 bases. This CDR3 has 15 amino acids. CDR3 bases read: TGTGCAAGCAGCTTAGTCAGGGGCGCTAACACAGAAGTCTTC. Amino acid sequence: CASSLVRGANTEVF. From start to end, the CDR3 is CASSLVRGANTEVFF. Full variable domain (rest looked up from reference TRBV16 and TRBJ1-1): NAGVIQTPRHKVTGKGQEATLWCEPISGHSAVFWYRQTIVQGLEFLTYFRNQAPIDDSGMPKERFSAQMPNQSHSTLKIQSTQPQDSAVYLCASSLVRGANTEVFFGKGTRLTVV.

Concerning this clone itself: Mouse germline and gene names are used. The read finishes 1 residue shy of the CDR3 end, and the germline J gene is used to complete it. The chain combines TRBV5 with TRBJ2-5; 7 nucleotides align to TRBD2. The V segment lost 0 bases and the J segment 3 bases; nucleotides outside the gene matches: 3. The CDR3 runs to 15 residues. Per germline, CDR1 LGHNA and CDR2 YNLKQL (reference sequence). The CDR3 reads CASSQDFWGQDTQYF. The covered CDR3 bases are TGTGCCAGCAGCCAAGATTTCTGGGGGCAAGACACCCAGTAC.

A note on this clone: Gene names are mouse gene names. Read sequence stops 1 residue before the CDR3 end, and the germline J gene provides the missing end. This rearrangement joins TRBV24 to TRBJ2-7; a possible D gene is TRBD1 (6 bases). This CDR3 contains 13 residues. Germline V lookup: CDR1 KGHTA, CDR2 FRNEEI. Trimming left V 6 bases short and J 3 bases short, with 12 bases between. Incomplete CDR3 DNA: TGTGCCAGCAGCCGGGACACATGCTATGAACAGTAC. This translates into CASSRDTCYEQY. The complete CDR3 sequence is CASSRDTCYEQYF.

As regards this clone: Mouse gene names and germline throughout. The read finishes 1 residue shy of the CDR3 end, and the germline J gene is used to complete it. This chain links TRBV3 with TRBJ1-1, with 12 nucleotides matching TRBD1. CDR3 size: 14 residues. Germline V lookup: CDR1 SNHLY, CDR2 FYNGKV (reference sequence). The ends lost 5 bases at V and 7 bases at J; junction bases unmatched: 5. The sequenced CDR3 bases are TGTGCCAGCAGCCCGGGACAGGGGGCCGTAGAAGTCTTC. Protein product: CASSPGQGAVEVF. The whole CDR3 reads CASSPGQGAVEVFF.